Listed here are 21 T cell receptor beta chains from one sample, sequenced in a study of blood T cell repertoires in COVID-19. Libraries were prepared by immunoSEQ multiplex PCR; TCRdb keeps only in-frame clonotypes and omits some of them. The repertoire consists of approximately 150,000 clones, with 87% occurring once and the leading ten covering about 5%. The sequenced material came from peripheral blood. The source of these receptors is a human donor in a cohort sampled during active COVID-19.

The gene calls are TRBV7-8 and TRBJ2-1, with D uncertain. V dropped 6 bases and J dropped 5 bases, with 11 bases sitting between them. From germline, CDR1 is SGHVS and CDR2 FQNEAQ. The CDR3 is 13 residues long. The CDR3 DNA sequence: TGTGCCAGCAGGGGCCAGCACGACAATGAGCAGTTCTTC. This translates into CASRGQHDNEQFF.

The V gene is TRBV5-4, the J gene TRBJ2-1; TRBD2 aligns across 15 bases. The CDR3 runs 18 residues. CDR1 and CDR2 (germline): SGHNT, YYREEE (reference sequence). V was pared by 4 bases and J by 7 bases, with 12 bases of the junction left unmatched. The CDR3 DNA follows: TGTGCCAGCAGCGTTCGAGGACTAGCGGGAGGGCCTAGAAATGAGCAGTTCTTC. Encoded protein: CASSVRGLAGGPRNEQFF.

This clone was observed a handful of times. This chain connects TRBV5-7 to TRBJ1-5, with 7 bases lining up with TRBD1. TRBV5-7 is treated as an ORF (open reading frame) with a function not yet certain. The CDR3 has 13 amino acids. V dropped 4 bases and J dropped 6; count of bases not matched to a gene: 4. Here the CDR3 DNA reads TGTGCCAGCAGCACAGACAGGGTTCAGCCCCAGCATTTT. Translation: CASSTDRVQPQHF.

The gene calls are TRBV6-5 and TRBJ1-2; D call uncertain. Germline values: CDR1 MNHEY, CDR2 SVGAGI. The V gene lost 2 bases and the J gene lost 5 bases, with 15 bases spanning the gap. The CDR3 sequence is 15 residues long. The CDR3 nucleotides are TGTGCCAGCAGTTACGGATCGGCCTCGGGGTATGGCTACACCTTC. Translating it yields CASSYGSASGYGYTF.

The chain employs TRBV28 and TRBJ1-6; D gene uncertain. From germline, CDR1 is MDHEN and CDR2 SYDVKM. The CDR3 totals 15 residues. Between the trimmed V and J ends, which lost 6 bases and 3 bases, there was a span of 12 bases. The CDR3 region is CASSPGLLYNSPLHF. The CDR3, as DNA: TGTGCCAGCAGCCCCGGACTGCTCTATAATTCACCCCTCCACTTT.

The V call is TRBV5-8, the J call TRBJ2-1, with a possible D match to TRBD1 (6 bases). V shed 1 base and J shed 1 base, with 6 bases lying between them. The CDR3 is 14 amino acids. Germline values: CDR1 SGHTS, CDR2 YDEGEE. The CDR3 bases are TGTGCCAGCAGCTTGAGGGGGTCCTACAATGAGCAGTTCTTC. Protein: CASSLRGSYNEQFF.

This chain connects TRBV20-1 to TRBJ1-1; D is uncertain. CDR3 length: 13 amino acids. Germline CDR1 reads DFQATT; CDR2 reads SNEGSKA (reference sequence). With 3 bases removed from V and 7 bases from J, the gap between germline ends came to 15 bases. Written as DNA, the CDR3 is TGCAGTGCTAGTCGGGGTTTTGAGGTTGAAGCTTTCTTT. Protein sequence: CSASRGFEVEAFF.

The rearrangement joins TRBV19 to TRBJ2-2; 8 nucleotides agree with TRBD2. The CDR3 sequence is 15 residues long. Germline assignment: CDR1 LNHDA and CDR2 SQIVND (reference sequence). Trimming cost V 6 bases and J 4 bases; bases outside gene matches: 7. The CDR3 sequence is CASSRTSRGTGELFF. CDR3 nucleotides: TGTGCCAGTAGCCGGACTAGCCGGGGCACCGGGGAGCTGTTTTTT.

The chain uses TRBV29-1 and TRBJ1-2; TRBD1 aligns across 7 bases. CDR3 length: 12 residues. After removal of 5 bases from V and 5 bases from J, the junction contained 5 bases not matched to a gene. Germline CDR1 reads SQVTM; CDR2 reads ANQGSEA. The CDR3 protein is CSVQGVSYGYTF. DNA for the CDR3: TGCAGCGTTCAGGGGGTTTCGTATGGCTACACCTTC.

The genes are TRBV5-3 and TRBJ2-2; 12 bases line up with TRBD2. TRBV5-3 is known as an ORF, though its function is uncertain. J gave up 4 bases and V 4 bases, and 17 bases lay outside the gene matches. The CDR3 contains 20 residues. The CDR3 sequence is CARSRNFLAGGRRFTGELFF. The CDR3 DNA reads TGTGCCAGAAGCCGGAACTTCCTAGCGGGGGGGCGTCGGTTCACCGGGGAGCTGTTTTTT.

The rearrangement links TRBV27 to TRBJ2-1; D not resolved. This CDR3 region has 13 residues. The ends were cut back, 0 bases at V and 10 bases at J, with 10 bases in the middle. Germline loops: CDR1 MNHEY, CDR2 SMNVEV (reference sequence). CDR3 bases: TGTGCCAGCAGTTTATCCCTCTCCAGGGAGCAGTTCTTC. Protein sequence: CASSLSLSREQFF.

The chain links TRBV11-3 to TRBJ1-1, with TRBD1 as a possible D gene (5 bases). The CDR3 consists of 16 residues. CDR1 is SGHNT, CDR2 YENEEA, per germline. V shed 1 base and J shed 0 bases, with 12 bases lying between them. The CDR3 DNA is TGTGCCAGCAGCTTAGTGACAGCGTTTATGAACACTGAAGCTTTCTTT. It is translated as CASSLVTAFMNTEAFF.

The chain joins TRBV10-2 to TRBJ2-7; a possible D gene is TRBD2 (6 bases). Germline-derived CDR1 and CDR2 are WSHSY and SAAADI. The CDR3 has 14 amino acids. The germline V and J ends were trimmed by 3 bases and 3 bases, with 12 bases remaining between them. The CDR3 sequence is CASSDGVGGYEQYF. The CDR3 bases are TGCGCCAGCAGTGATGGGGTGGGGGGCTACGAGCAGTACTTC.

The rearrangement uses TRBV5-4 and TRBJ2-7; 7 bases are a match to TRBD1. V lost 3 bases to trimming and J lost 4 bases; unmatched junction nucleotides: 7. This CDR3 spans 14 amino acids. Looked up from germline, CDR1 is SGHNT and CDR2 is YYREEE (reference sequence). CDR3 coding DNA: TGTGCCAGCAGCTCAGACAGGGAAAAATACGAGCAGTACTTC. Translating it yields CASSSDREKYEQYF.

The chain carries TRBV29-1 and TRBJ2-7, with TRBD2 matching over 8 bases. The CDR3 runs to 16 residues. V shed 1 base and J 0 bases; nucleotides not matched to a gene: 8. Germline V gene data show CDR1 as SQVTM and CDR2 as ANQGSEA. In nucleotides, the CDR3 is TGCAGCGTTGAAGTTCTTGCGGGGGGCCCCTCCTACGAGCAGTACTTC. It specifies CSVEVLAGGPSYEQYF.

CDR3 residues: CASSPRVSNQPQHF. The CDR3 DNA reads TGTGCCAGTAGCCCTCGGGTCTCCAATCAGCCCCAGCATTTT. The chain has TRBV19 and TRBJ1-5; the D is unclear. The CDR3 is 14 amino acids. Germline V CDR1 and CDR2: LNHDA, SQIVND (reference sequence). V was clipped by 6 bases and J by 3 bases, with 12 bases between them.

The V gene is TRBV6-2 or TRBV6-3, the J gene TRBJ1-2, with TRBD1 matching 7 bases. Germline lookup yields CDR1 MNHEY and CDR2 SVGEGT. This CDR3 contains 14 residues. V gave up 6 bases and J gave up 4 bases; unmatched junction bases: 8. CDR3 nucleotides: TGTGCCAGCAGCCTCCACCGGGACAGCTATGGCTACACCTTC. Amino acid sequence: CASSLHRDSYGYTF.

The rearrangement uses TRBV3-1 (or the pseudogene TRBV3-2) and TRBJ2-5; 11 bases are a match to TRBD2. After removal of 3 bases from V and 6 bases from J, the junction contained 12 bases not matched to a gene. Per the germline V gene, CDR1 is LGHDT and CDR2 is YNNKEL (reference sequence). The CDR3 length is 17 residues. DNA for the CDR3: TGTGCCAGCAGCCACCCCTGGGTAGCGGGAGGGCCGAAGACCCAGTACTTC. This translates into CASSHPWVAGGPKTQYF.

This chain uses TRBV7-6 with TRBJ2-1, with 8 positions matching TRBD2. Germline V gene lookup returns CDR1 SGHVS and CDR2 FNYEAQ. After removal of 0 bases from V and 8 bases from J, the junction contained 9 bases not matched to a gene. The CDR3 length is 16 residues. In DNA form, the CDR3 reads TGTGCCAGCAGCTTAGCGCTGTCGGGGGGGCGGCATGAGCAGTTCTTC. This codes for CASSLALSGGRHEQFF.

On this clone: Different DNA sequences within this sample yield the same CDR3. The chain couples TRBV5-1 to TRBJ2-7; 7 bases are shared with TRBD1. The germline CDR1 and CDR2 sequences are SGHRS and YFSETQ. The CDR3 loop spans 15 amino acids. Trimming cost V 0 bases and J 1 base; bases outside gene matches: 4. The DNA for the CDR3 is TGCGCCAGCAGCTTGGAAGGGACAGCATCCTACGAGCAGTACTTC. Amino acids: CASSLEGTASYEQYF.

The rearrangement joins TRBV7-9 to TRBJ1-1; 12 bases are a match to TRBD1. This CDR3 region has 15 residues. In germline, CDR1 is SEHNR, CDR2 FQNEAQ (reference sequence). The V segment lost 5 bases and the J segment 5 bases; nucleotides outside the gene matches: 6. The CDR3 here is CASSQGQGAITEAFF. The CDR3 DNA is TGTGCCAGCAGCCAGGGACAGGGGGCGATAACTGAAGCTTTCTTT.